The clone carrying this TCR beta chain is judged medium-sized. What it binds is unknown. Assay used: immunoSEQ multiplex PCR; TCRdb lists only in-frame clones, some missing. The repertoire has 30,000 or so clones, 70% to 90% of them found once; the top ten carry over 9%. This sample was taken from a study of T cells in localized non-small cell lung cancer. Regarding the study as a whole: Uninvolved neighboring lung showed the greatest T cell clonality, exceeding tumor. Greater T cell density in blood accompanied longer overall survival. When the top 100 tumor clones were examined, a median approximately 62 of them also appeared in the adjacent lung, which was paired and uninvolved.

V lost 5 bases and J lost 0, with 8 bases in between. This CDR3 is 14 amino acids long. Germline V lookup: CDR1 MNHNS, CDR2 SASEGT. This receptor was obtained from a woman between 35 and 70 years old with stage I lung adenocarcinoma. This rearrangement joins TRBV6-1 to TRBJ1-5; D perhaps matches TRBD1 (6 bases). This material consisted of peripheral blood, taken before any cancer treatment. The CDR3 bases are TGTGCCAGCAGTAGACAGGATAGCAATCAGCCCCAGCATTTT. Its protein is CASSRQDSNQPQHF.